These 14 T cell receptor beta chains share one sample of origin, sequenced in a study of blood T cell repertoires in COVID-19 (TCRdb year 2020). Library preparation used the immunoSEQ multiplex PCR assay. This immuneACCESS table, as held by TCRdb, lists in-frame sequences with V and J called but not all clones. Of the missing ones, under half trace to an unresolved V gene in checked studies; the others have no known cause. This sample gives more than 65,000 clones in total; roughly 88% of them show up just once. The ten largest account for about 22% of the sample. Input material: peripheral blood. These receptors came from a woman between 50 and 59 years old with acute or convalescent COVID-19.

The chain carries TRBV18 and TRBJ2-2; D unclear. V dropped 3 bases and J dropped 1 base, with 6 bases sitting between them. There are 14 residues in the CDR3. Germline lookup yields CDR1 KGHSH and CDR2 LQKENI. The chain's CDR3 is CASSPPVNTGELFF. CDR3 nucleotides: TGTGCCAGCTCACCTCCGGTGAACACCGGGGAGCTGTTTTTT.

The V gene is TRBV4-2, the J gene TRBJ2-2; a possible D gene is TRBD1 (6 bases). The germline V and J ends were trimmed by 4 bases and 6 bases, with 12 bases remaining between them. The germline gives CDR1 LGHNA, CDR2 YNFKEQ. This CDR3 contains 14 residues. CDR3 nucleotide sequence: TGTGCCAGCAGCCCTCTAGAGGGGGCCGGGGAGCTGTTTTTT. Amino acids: CASSPLEGAGELFF.

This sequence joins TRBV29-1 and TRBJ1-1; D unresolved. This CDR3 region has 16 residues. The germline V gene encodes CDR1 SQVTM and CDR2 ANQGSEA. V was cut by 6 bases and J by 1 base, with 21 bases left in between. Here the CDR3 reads CSVGGVGRSPNTEAFF. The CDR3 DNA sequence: TGCAGCGTCGGCGGGGTGGGGAGATCACCGAACACTGAAGCTTTCTTT.

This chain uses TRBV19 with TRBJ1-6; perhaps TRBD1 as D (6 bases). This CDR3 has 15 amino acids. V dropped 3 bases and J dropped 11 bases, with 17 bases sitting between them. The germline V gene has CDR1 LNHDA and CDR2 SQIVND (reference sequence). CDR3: CASSIAGTTLTPLHF. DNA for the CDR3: TGTGCCAGTAGTATCGCCGGGACAACCCTCACACCCCTCCACTTT.

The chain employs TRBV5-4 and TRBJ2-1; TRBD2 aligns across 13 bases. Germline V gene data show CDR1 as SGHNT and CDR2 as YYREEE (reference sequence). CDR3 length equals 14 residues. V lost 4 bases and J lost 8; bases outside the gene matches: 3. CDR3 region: CASSRGLAGDEQFF. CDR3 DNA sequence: TGTGCCAGCAGCCGAGGACTAGCGGGAGATGAGCAGTTCTTC.

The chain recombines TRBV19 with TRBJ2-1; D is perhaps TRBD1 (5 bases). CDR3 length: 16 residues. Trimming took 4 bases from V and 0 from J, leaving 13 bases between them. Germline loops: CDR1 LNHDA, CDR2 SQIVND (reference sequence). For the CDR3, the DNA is TGTGCCAGTAGTAACAGGAGATCCAGCTCCTACAATGAGCAGTTCTTC. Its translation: CASSNRRSSSYNEQFF.

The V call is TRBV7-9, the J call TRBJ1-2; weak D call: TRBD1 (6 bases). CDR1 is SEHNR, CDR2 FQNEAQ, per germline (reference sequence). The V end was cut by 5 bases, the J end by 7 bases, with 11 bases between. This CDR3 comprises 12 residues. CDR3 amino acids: CASSQGSIGYTF. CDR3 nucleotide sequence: TGTGCCAGCAGCCAGGGGTCTATTGGCTACACCTTC.

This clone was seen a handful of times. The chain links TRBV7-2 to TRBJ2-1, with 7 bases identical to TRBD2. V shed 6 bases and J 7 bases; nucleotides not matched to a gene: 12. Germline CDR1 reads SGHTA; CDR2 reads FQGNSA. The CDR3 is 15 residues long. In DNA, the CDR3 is TGTGCCAGCAGTAACATGGGCGGGAGTGCAAATGAGCAGTTCTTC. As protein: CASSNMGGSANEQFF.

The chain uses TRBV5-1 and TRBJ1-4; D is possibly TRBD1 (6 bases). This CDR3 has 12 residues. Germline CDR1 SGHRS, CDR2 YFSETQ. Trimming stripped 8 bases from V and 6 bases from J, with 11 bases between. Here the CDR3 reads CASKDSYEKLFF. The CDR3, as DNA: TGCGCCAGTAAGGACAGCTATGAAAAACTGTTTTTT.

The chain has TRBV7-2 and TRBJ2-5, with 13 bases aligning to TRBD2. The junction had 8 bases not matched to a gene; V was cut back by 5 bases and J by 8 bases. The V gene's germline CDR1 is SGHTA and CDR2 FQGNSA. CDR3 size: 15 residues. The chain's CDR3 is CASSPGTSGIGTQYF. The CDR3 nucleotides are TGTGCCAGCAGCCCTGGGACTAGCGGGATAGGTACCCAGTACTTC.

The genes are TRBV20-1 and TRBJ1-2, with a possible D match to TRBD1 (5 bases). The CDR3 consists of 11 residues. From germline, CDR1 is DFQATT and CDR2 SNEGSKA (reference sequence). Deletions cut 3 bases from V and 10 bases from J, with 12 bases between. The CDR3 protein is CSARAGTTYTF. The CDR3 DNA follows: TGCAGTGCTAGGGCGGGGACCACCTACACCTTC.

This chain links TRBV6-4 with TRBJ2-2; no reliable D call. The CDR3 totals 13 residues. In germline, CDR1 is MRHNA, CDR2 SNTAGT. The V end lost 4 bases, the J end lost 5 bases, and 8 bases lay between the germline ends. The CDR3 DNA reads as TGTGCCAGCAGTGCTATCGGGACCGGGGAGCTGTTTTTT. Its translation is CASSAIGTGELFF.

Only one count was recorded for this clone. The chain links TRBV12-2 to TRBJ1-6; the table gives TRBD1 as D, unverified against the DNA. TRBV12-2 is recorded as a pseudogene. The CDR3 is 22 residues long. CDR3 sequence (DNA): TGTGCAAGTCGCTCAATAGGAAGACAGGGGGCACTCCCCAGCTCCTATAATTCACCCCTCCACTTT. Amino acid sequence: CASRSIGRQGALPSSYNSPLHF.

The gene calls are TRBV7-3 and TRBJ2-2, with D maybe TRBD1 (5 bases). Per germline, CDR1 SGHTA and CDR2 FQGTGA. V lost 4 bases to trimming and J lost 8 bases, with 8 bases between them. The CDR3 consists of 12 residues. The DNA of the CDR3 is TGTGCCAGCAGCTCCCACAGGGGGGAGCTGTTTTTT. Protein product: CASSSHRGELFF.